Sequencing of this T cell receptor beta chain was carried out in a study of cytomegalovirus exposure and HLA in healthy donors. Study conclusions and caveats: In a later analysis, a missense DCLRE1C variant was linked to TCR beta V- and J-gene trimming.

About this clone: The antigen is undetermined.

The CDR3 runs to 18 residues. V dropped 3 bases and J dropped 1; count of bases not matched to a gene: 9. The germline V gene encodes CDR1 MDHEN and CDR2 SYDVKM. The PCR was carried out with 60 Vbeta primers and 13 Jbeta primers. Here immunoSEQ multiplex PCR was the method, and the copy in TCRdb shows in-frame clones only, minus some. The table lists over 100,000 clones. V usage is TRBV28 and J usage is TRBJ2-1; 10 positions agree with TRBD2. The receptor was derived from a man aged 40-49 years in good health and CMV-seropositive. What was sequenced was PBMCs. The CDR3 nucleotides are TGTGCCAGCAGTTTTTCCCTAGCGGGAGCAAGATCCTACAATGAGCAGTTCTTC. The encoded protein is CASSFSLAGARSYNEQFF.